The clone carrying this T cell receptor beta chain was detected many times. Its antigen remains unidentified. These data come from a study of T cells after yellow fever vaccination. Turning to the study itself: Fractions low in cell number were prepared with SMART-Seq v4 Ultra Low Input. Broader study findings: FACS-sorted repertoires could contain abundant clonotypes contaminating from the bulk population. The secondary response was weaker, and its peak arrived faster, on day 5 versus 15. Boosting was followed by the reappearance of most primary-vaccination clones (roughly 95% CD4, about 88% CD8).

TCRdb fed the 5' RACE reads into MiXCR, producing one record per CDR3 protein. The sample lists hundreds of thousands of distinct CDR3 sequences, around 5.2% occurring once. Trimming took 5 bases from V and 2 from J, leaving 11 bases between them. The CDR3 spans 13 residues. Germline assignment: CDR1 SQVTM and CDR2 ANQGSEA. The sequence came from a man aged 18 to 30 who received the YFV17D yellow fever vaccine. The sample consisted of CD4+ T cells sorted from PBMCs, taken on the day of the yellow fever booster vaccination. The rearrangement links TRBV29-1 to TRBJ2-3; the D is unclear. CDR3 nucleotides: TGCAGCGTTCGAGTGCGCCCCACAGATACGCAGTATTTT. The encoded protein is CSVRVRPTDTQYF.